The TCR beta chain under discussion was sequenced for a study of T cells in Graves' hyperthyroidism and ophthalmopathy. Study-wide background: The initial diagnosis was the point when peripheral blood was collected, ahead of any treatment.

This clonotype showed up just a few times. From RNA transcripts, TCR beta CDR3 regions were amplified. The HTBI primer set was used in a first-round RT-PCR of the TCR CDR3. From the multiplex PCR reads, TCRdb called clonotypes with MiXCR, one entry per CDR3 protein. The data hold about 840,000 distinct CDR3 sequences, with 35% to 45% observed a single time. It was considered stable Graves' hyperthyroidism when ophthalmopathy did not progress within 18 months. Patients aged 18 to 65 with hyperthyroidism were newly diagnosed, with duration under 2 months. Clinical symptoms, serum thyroxine, TRAb, thyroid ultrasound and orbital computed tomography established diagnosis. The CDR3 has 15 residues. Germline values: CDR1 MNHNS, CDR2 SASEGT. Trimming removed 4 bases from V and 0 bases from J; junction bases left unmatched: 3.

The chain joins TRBV6-1 to TRBJ1-3; 7 bases line up with TRBD1. Sequencing was performed on blood. The TCR was taken from a man aged 18 to 30 with Graves' hyperthyroidism. The CDR3 sequence: CASSGQGSSGNTIYF. CDR3 DNA sequence: TGTGCCAGCAGTGGACAGGGAAGCTCTGGAAACACCATATATTTT.